The 15 T cell receptor beta chains listed next were all sequenced from one sample in a study of T cells after yellow fever vaccination. Using its own MiXCR run on the 5' RACE reads, TCRdb lists one record per CDR3 protein. The sample lists 100,000 to 150,000 distinct CDR3 sequences; about 7% were seen once. The source material was CD4+ T cells sorted from PBMCs, sampled 10 days after the first yellow fever vaccination. These receptors were taken from a man aged 18 to 35 who received the YFV17D yellow fever vaccine.

This clonotype showed up many times. V and J are TRBV7-7 and TRBJ2-2, with D possibly matching TRBD1 (5 bases). V was pared by 2 bases and J by 7 bases, with 11 bases between. The length of the CDR3 is 14 residues. Germline CDR1 SSHAT, CDR2 FNYEAQ (reference sequence). The CDR3 nucleotides are TGTGCCAGCAGCTTATTGGGGCCAAACGGGGAGCTGTTTTTT. Amino acids: CASSLLGPNGELFF.

This clonotype has a count of ten or more. The chain employs TRBV11-2 and TRBJ2-2; unclear D gene. Trimming pared 1 base from V and 1 base from J, leaving 10 bases between. The germline CDR1 and CDR2 sequences are SGHAT and FQNNGV. The CDR3 runs 16 residues. The CDR3 DNA follows: TGTGCCAGCAGCTTAGCGGTTAGCCTGAACACCGGGGAGCTGTTTTTT. It codes for CASSLAVSLNTGELFF.

The table lists this clonotype with a few counts. This chain links TRBV5-4 with TRBJ2-3, with D possibly being TRBD1 (6 bases). The CDR3 has 13 amino acids. With 7 bases removed from V and 2 bases from J, the gap between germline ends came to 11 bases. Germline CDR1 reads SGHNT; CDR2 reads YYREEE (reference sequence). The CDR3 spells CASRGQTTDTQYF. The CDR3 DNA reads as TGTGCCAGCCGAGGACAGACCACAGATACGCAGTATTTT.

This clonotype has ten or more counts. The J gene is TRBJ1-4, the V gene TRBV15, with TRBD1 matching over 7 bases. J gave up 7 bases and V 5 bases, and 4 bases lay outside the gene matches. This CDR3 is built from 13 residues. From germline, CDR1 is LNHNV and CDR2 YYDKDF (reference sequence). The chain's CDR3 is CATSDRVTEKLFF. The DNA for the CDR3 is TGTGCCACCAGCGACAGGGTGACTGAAAAACTGTTTTTT. Full variable domain (remainder filled in from reference TRBV15 and TRBJ1-4): DAMVIQNPRYQVTQFGKPVTLSCSQTLNHNVMYWYQQKSSQAPKLLFHYYDKDFNNEADTPDNFQSRRPNTSFCFLDIRSPGLGDTAMYLCATSDRVTEKLFFGSGTQLSVL.

This clonotype was picked up a small number of times. V and J are TRBV18 and TRBJ2-3, with D possibly TRBD1 on 6 matching bases. This CDR3 is 12 amino acids long. Germline CDR1 is KGHSH and CDR2 is LQKENI. V lost 2 bases and J lost 10, with 10 bases in between. The CDR3 sequence: CASSPYRDAQYF. CDR3 bases: TGTGCCAGCTCACCATACAGGGATGCGCAGTATTTT.

This clonotype was found many times. The chain carries TRBV6-5 and TRBJ2-5; D remains ambiguous. There are 16 residues in the CDR3. Trimming pared 2 bases from V and 5 bases from J, leaving 18 bases between. Germline loops: CDR1 MNHEY, CDR2 SVGAGI. The CDR3 bases are TGTGCCAGCAGTTACGGGGTCGGGCAGGTAGGGGAGACCCAGTACTTC. Protein sequence: CASSYGVGQVGETQYF.

This clonotype showed up many times. The chain employs TRBV6-2 or TRBV6-3 and TRBJ2-7; D remains ambiguous. The CDR3 length is 14 residues. Trimming took off 6 bases at V and 3 bases at J, with 15 bases between the two ends. CDR1 MNHEY and CDR2 SVGEGT come from the germline V gene. Here the CDR3 reads CASSEPQNHYEQYV. DNA for the CDR3: TGTGCCAGCAGCGAACCGCAAAACCACTACGAGCAGTACGTC.

In this sample, this clonotype turned up many times. The chain is built from TRBV7-9 and TRBJ1-1, with unresolved D. Trimming cost V 5 bases and J 5 bases, with 12 bases left between them. This CDR3 has 13 amino acids. In germline, CDR1 is SEHNR, CDR2 FQNEAQ (reference sequence). The CDR3 sequence: CASSTESDTEAFF. The CDR3, as DNA: TGTGCCAGCAGCACCGAAAGCGATACTGAAGCTTTCTTT.

This clonotype was recorded many times. V is TRBV27 and J is TRBJ2-7; unclear D gene. Germline V gives CDR1 MNHEY, CDR2 SMNVEV (reference sequence). This CDR3 comprises 10 residues. Trimming shortened V by 7 bases and J by 5 bases, and 6 bases separated the two germline ends. The CDR3 loop is CASTPNEQYF. CDR3 DNA sequence: TGTGCCAGCACCCCAAACGAGCAGTACTTC.

This clonotype was detected many times. The CDR3, as DNA: TGTGCCAGCAGACGGACTCTCAAAAGCACAGATACGCAGTATTTT. Translation: CASRRTLKSTDTQYF. V gene TRBV2 combines with J gene TRBJ2-3, with a tentative D call TRBD2 (5 bases). Germline V CDR1 and CDR2: SNHLY, FYNNEI. This CDR3 has 15 amino acids. The V end lost 6 bases, the J end lost 0 bases, and 13 bases lay between the germline ends. The entire variable domain, with the rest obtained from reference TRBV2 and TRBJ2-3, is as follows: EPEVTQTPSHQVTQMGQEVILRCVPISNHLYFYWYRQILGQKVEFLVSFYNNEISEKSEIFDDQFSVERPDGSNFTLKIRSTKLEDSAMYFCASRRTLKSTDTQYFGPGTRLTVL.

This clonotype was seen repeatedly, ten times or more. The chain links TRBV18 to TRBJ1-1; TRBD1 agrees at 7 bases. V lost 3 bases, J lost 1 base, and 8 bases stayed unmatched. Germline-derived CDR1 and CDR2 are KGHSH and LQKENI. This CDR3 has 16 amino acids. The CDR3 DNA is TGTGCCAGCTCACCGCCCGGGCCAGGGGGGAACACTGAAGCTTTCTTT. Encoded protein: CASSPPGPGGNTEAFF.

This clonotype was detected ten times or more. The chain combines TRBV28 with TRBJ1-1, with TRBD1 matching 9 bases. Germline trimming cut 4 bases from V and 8 bases from J; bases unmatched to any gene: 5. The CDR3 is 13 residues long. The germline V gene encodes CDR1 MDHEN and CDR2 SYDVKM. CDR3 bases: TGTGCCAGCAGTTGGGGGGGACAGGGCGAAGCTTTCTTT. Translation gives CASSWGGQGEAFF.

There are many counts of this clonotype. The rearrangement links TRBV10-3 to TRBJ2-1, with D tentatively TRBD1 or TRBD2 (5 bases each). The CDR3 runs 15 residues. In germline, CDR1 is ENHRY, CDR2 SYGVKD. Trimming shortened V by 6 bases and J by 4 bases, and 16 bases separated the two germline ends. The CDR3 is CAISNAGSGYNEQFF. The CDR3 DNA reads as TGTGCCATCAGCAACGCAGGGAGTGGGTACAATGAGCAGTTCTTC.

V and J are TRBV11-1 and TRBJ1-3; possibly TRBD1 for D (5 bases). Between the trimmed V and J ends, which lost 8 bases and 7 bases, there was a span of 12 bases. The CDR3 contains 12 residues. Per the germline V gene, CDR1 is SGHAT and CDR2 is FQDESV (reference sequence). CDR3 amino acids: CASGGRRNTIYF. The CDR3 DNA sequence: TGTGCCAGCGGGGGACGGCGGAACACCATATATTTT.

In its sample, this clonotype was seen many times. This chain uses TRBV3-1 with TRBJ2-7; D not certain. Trimming shortened V by 1 base and J by 13 bases, and 11 bases separated the two germline ends. Germline values: CDR1 LGHDT, CDR2 YNNKEL (reference sequence). The CDR3 totals 11 residues. The CDR3 protein is CASSQAAVFYF. The CDR3 region has the DNA TGTGCCAGCAGCCAAGCCGCAGTTTTCTACTTC.